This T cell receptor beta chain was identified during a study of a mutant IDH1 vaccine in newly diagnosed glioma. Across the whole study: Following radiotherapy alone, or alongside temozolomide cycles, vaccination was started after an interval of 4-6 weeks.

This clone was counted once. Its matching antigen is unknown. Trimming at V came to 9 bases and at J to 7 bases, leaving 9 bases not matched to a gene. Germline CDR1 is SGHTA and CDR2 is FQGNSA. The CDR3 is 13 residues long. Stated time point: week 5, during vaccination. Vaccination comprised doses that each held 300 ug of mutant IDH1 20-mer peptide, plus topical imiquimod. Tumors from donors were new WHO grade 3 or 4 IDH1-mutant astrocytomas with ATRX loss. Only in-frame clones appear in the TCRdb table, and some are missing; sequencing was by immunoSEQ multiplex PCR. The sample includes over 55,000 clones, just under 90% of them seen just once.

The V gene is TRBV7-2, the J gene TRBJ2-1; 7 nucleotides align to TRBD2. The origin of this receptor is a woman in her forties with glioma. The source was PBMCs, collected from a glioma patient whose treatment included an IDH1 peptide vaccine. This CDR3 is CASGELASNEQFF. CDR3 coding DNA: TGTGCCAGTGGGGAACTAGCGTCAAATGAGCAGTTCTTC. The full variable domain, its missing parts supplied by reference TRBV7-2 and TRBJ2-1, is GAGVSQSPSNKVTEKGKDVELRCDPISGHTALYWYRQSLGQGLEFLIYFQGNSAPDKSGLPSDRFSAERTGGSVSTLTIQRTQQEDSAVYLCASGELASNEQFFGPGTRLTVL.